This entry lists 30 T cell receptor beta chains sequenced from one sample in a study of CD8+ T cells in alopecia areata. This sample's treatment: oral pan-JAK inhibitor, 5-10 mg twice daily. Reverse transcribed after extraction, RNA yielded cDNA as the sequencing template. Assay: immunoSEQ multiplex PCR; the TCRdb copy retains only in-frame clones and omits some. The table has 130,000 to 150,000 clones, roughly 82% seen once; the top ten hold approximately 25%. The source was CD8+ T cells sorted from blood, collected at week 4, from a patient treated with tofacitinib. The receptors stem from a human donor with alopecia areata.

This chain connects TRBV11-2 to TRBJ2-1; possibly TRBD1 or TRBD2 for D (5 bases each). Germline V CDR1 and CDR2: SGHAT, FQNNGV. V lost 5 bases to trimming and J lost 9 bases, with 8 bases between them. This CDR3 region has 11 residues. CDR3 amino acids: CASSEGREQFF. CDR3 sequence (DNA): TGTGCCAGCAGCGAGGGGCGTGAGCAGTTCTTC.

The chain couples TRBV9 to TRBJ1-5, with unresolved D. The CDR3 length is 15 residues. The germline CDR1 and CDR2 sequences are SGDLS and YYNGEE. Between the trimmed V and J ends, which lost 3 bases and 4 bases, there was a span of 14 bases. CDR3 amino acids: CASSANSYWNQPQHF. CDR3 nucleotide sequence: TGTGCCAGCAGCGCAAACAGCTATTGGAATCAGCCCCAGCATTTT.

This clone has just a few counts. This rearrangement joins TRBV7-9 to TRBJ2-7, with D possibly TRBD2 on 6 matching bases. From germline, CDR1 is SEHNR and CDR2 FQNEAQ (reference sequence). The V gene lost 8 bases and the J gene lost 5 bases, with 16 bases spanning the gap. This CDR3 is built from 13 residues. The CDR3 DNA sequence: TGTGCCAGCTGCCTCGGGAGTTATGACGAGCAGTACTTC. It codes for CASCLGSYDEQYF.

The chain has TRBV2 and TRBJ1-2, with D uncertain. Germline V gene sequence: CDR1 SNHLY, CDR2 FYNNEI. This CDR3 spans 15 amino acids. V dropped 4 bases and J dropped 4 bases, with 16 bases sitting between them. CDR3 region: CASSGVSNGLYGYTF. In DNA form, the CDR3 reads TGTGCCAGCAGTGGAGTATCGAACGGCCTCTATGGCTACACCTTC.

The gene calls are TRBV13 and TRBJ2-7, with D unclear. This CDR3 contains 14 residues. Deletions cut 0 bases from V and 0 bases from J, with 6 bases between. From germline, CDR1 is PRHDT and CDR2 FYEKMQ (reference sequence). The CDR3 nucleotides are TGTGCCAGCAGCTTAGGCGCTAGCTCCTACGAGCAGTACTTC. Translated, it gives CASSLGASSYEQYF. The full variable domain, rest sourced from reference TRBV13 and TRBJ2-7, is AAGVIQSPRHLIKEKRETATLKCYPIPRHDTVYWYQQGPGQDPQFLISFYEKMQSDKGSIPDRFSAQQFSDYHSELNMSSLELGDSALYFCASSLGASSYEQYFGPGTRLTVT.

This clone was detected many times. The gene calls are TRBV4-1 and TRBJ2-1; D is ambiguous. Trimming pared 1 base from V and 6 bases from J, leaving 13 bases between. The CDR3 extends over 15 amino acids. Germline V gene lookup returns CDR1 MGHRA and CDR2 YSYEKL. The CDR3 here is CASSQGSPGTNEQFF. The DNA of the CDR3 is TGCGCCAGCAGCCAAGGGTCTCCGGGCACCAATGAGCAGTTCTTC.

The chain is built from TRBV6-5 and TRBJ1-1; 8 nucleotides align to TRBD1. The germline gives CDR1 MNHEY, CDR2 SVGAGI. Trimming removed 4 bases from V and 11 bases from J; junction bases left unmatched: 12. This CDR3 comprises 14 residues. This chain's CDR3 is CASSSDRVDLPAFF. In nucleotides, the CDR3 is TGTGCCAGCAGTTCGGACAGGGTCGATCTGCCGGCTTTCTTT.

V usage is TRBV30 and J usage is TRBJ2-7; 8 nucleotides agree with TRBD2. Germline CDR1 is GTSNPN and CDR2 is SVGIG (reference sequence). J gave up 4 bases and V 0 bases, and 5 bases lay outside the gene matches. The CDR3 is 14 amino acids. The DNA for the CDR3 is TGTGCCTGGAGTGTAGGACTAGCAGAGTACGAGCAGTACTTC. Protein product: CAWSVGLAEYEQYF. Using reference TRBV30 and TRBJ2-7 for the parts outside the CDR3, the full variable domain is SQTIHQWPATLVQPVGSPLSLECTVEGTSNPNLYWYRQAAGRGLQLLFYSVGIGQISSEVPQNLSASRPQDRQFILSSKKLLLSDSGFYLCAWSVGLAEYEQYFGPGTRLTVT.

Turning to this clone: Different DNA sequences within this sample yield the same CDR3. The genes are TRBV5-4 and TRBJ2-1; a possible D gene is TRBD2 (6 bases). This CDR3 has 13 residues. CDR1 SGHNT and CDR2 YYREEE come from the germline V gene (reference sequence). Trimming took 3 bases from V and 5 from J, leaving 9 bases between them. CDR3 nucleotide sequence: TGTGCCAGCAGCTCGGGACTGAACAATGAGCAGTTCTTC. This translates into CASSSGLNNEQFF.

V usage is TRBV4-1 and J usage is TRBJ2-3; 7 bases are shared with TRBD2. The CDR3 length is 15 residues. Trimming at V came to 4 bases and at J to 9 bases, leaving 13 bases not matched to a gene. CDR1 is MGHRA and CDR2 is YSYEKL in the germline V gene. The DNA of the CDR3 is TGCGCCAGCAGCCCGGAGGGAGGGGCCCAAACGACGCAGTATTTT. Translation: CASSPEGGAQTTQYF.

This rearrangement joins TRBV7-9 to TRBJ2-2, with 7 nucleotides matching TRBD1. The ends lost 5 bases at V and 0 bases at J; junction bases unmatched: 6. The CDR3 is 16 amino acids. Germline V lookup: CDR1 SEHNR, CDR2 FQNEAQ (reference sequence). CDR3 sequence (DNA): TGTGCCAGCAGCACTGACAGGGCACCGAACACCGGGGAGCTGTTTTTT. Translating it yields CASSTDRAPNTGELFF.

The gene calls are TRBV10-3 and TRBJ2-5; a possible D gene is TRBD2 (6 bases). The J call is uncertain, as TRBJ2-7 better fits the DNA end. This CDR3 spans 14 amino acids. Per germline, CDR1 ENHRY and CDR2 SYGVKD. CDR3 region: CAISESGGLYEQYF. In DNA, the CDR3 is TGTGCCATCAGTGAGTCAGGAGGGCTCTACGAGCAGTACTTC.

The chain recombines TRBV7-9 with TRBJ2-5; D could derive from TRBD1 or TRBD2 (5 bases each). The germline V and J ends were trimmed by 5 bases and 0 bases, with 13 bases remaining between them. The germline CDR1 and CDR2 sequences are SEHNR and FQNEAQ (reference sequence). CDR3 length: 15 residues. Here the CDR3 reads CASSPQGVYQETQYF. The CDR3 nucleotides read TGTGCCAGCAGCCCTCAGGGAGTGTACCAAGAGACCCAGTACTTC.

The rearrangement joins TRBV27 to TRBJ2-3, with TRBD2 identical over 11 bases. Germline CDR1 reads MNHEY; CDR2 reads SMNVEV (reference sequence). After removal of 8 bases from V and 2 bases from J, the junction contained 12 bases not matched to a gene. The CDR3 length is 17 residues. The CDR3 nucleotides read TGTGCCAGCGGTTCTAGCGGGGGGCCGACCGACACAGATACGCAGTATTTT. Its translation is CASGSSGGPTDTDTQYF.

This rearrangement joins TRBV4-3 to TRBJ1-2; D is ambiguous. Germline V gene sequence: CDR1 LGHNA, CDR2 YSLEER. V lost 0 bases, J lost 8 bases, and 10 bases lay in between. CDR3 size: 13 residues. CDR3 in DNA: TGCGCCAGCAGCCAAGATAGCCGCTTGGGCTACACCTTC. Its translation: CASSQDSRLGYTF.

This clone was seen once. The chain is built from TRBV9 and TRBJ2-1; either TRBD1 or TRBD2 may supply D (6 bases each). The CDR3 spans 13 residues. The germline V and J ends were trimmed by 2 bases and 9 bases, with 12 bases remaining between them. Germline CDR1 reads SGDLS; CDR2 reads YYNGEE. This chain's CDR3 is CASSVGGGSEQFF. The CDR3 DNA follows: TGTGCCAGCAGCGTCGGAGGGGGGAGTGAGCAGTTCTTC.

The chain employs TRBV27 and TRBJ2-1, with D hard to call. Germline assignment: CDR1 MNHEY and CDR2 SMNVEV (reference sequence). This CDR3 comprises 11 residues. V was shortened by 10 bases and J by 6 bases, with 10 bases between the two germline ends. Here the CDR3 reads CATTTGNEQFF. The CDR3 coding sequence is TGTGCCACCACAACGGGCAATGAGCAGTTCTTC.

This clone was seen only once. The V call is TRBV6-5, the J call TRBJ2-7; TRBD1 agrees at 10 bases. The length of the CDR3 is 14 residues. From germline, CDR1 is MNHEY and CDR2 SVGAGI. Trimming at V came to 6 bases and at J to 3 bases, leaving 5 bases not matched to a gene. The CDR3 DNA is TGTGCCAGCAGCCCCGGGACAGGGGACTACGAGCAGTACTTC. Encoded protein: CASSPGTGDYEQYF.

J is TRBJ1-2 and V is TRBV7-9; 7 bases agree with TRBD1. Germline V gene lookup returns CDR1 SEHNR and CDR2 FQNEAQ (reference sequence). J lost 0 bases, V lost 4 bases, and 8 bases had no gene match. The CDR3 covers 16 residues. CDR3 in DNA: TGTGCCAGCAGCTCAATGGGACAGACCGCTAACTATGGCTACACCTTC. Its protein is CASSSMGQTANYGYTF. The whole variable domain, filled in from reference TRBV7-9 and TRBJ1-2, reads DTGVSQNPRHKITKRGQNVTFRCDPISEHNRLYWYRQTLGQGPEFLTYFQNEAQLEKSRLLSDRFSAERPKGSFSTLEIQRTEQGDSAMYLCASSSMGQTANYGYTFGSGTRLTVV.

The chain couples TRBV5-1 to TRBJ1-1; D perhaps matches TRBD1 (5 bases). The CDR3 spans 15 residues. Germline CDR1 SGHRS, CDR2 YFSETQ. V lost 0 bases and J lost 1, with 10 bases in between. The CDR3 spells CASSLGYGANTEAFF. The CDR3 DNA reads TGCGCCAGCAGCTTGGGATACGGGGCGAACACTGAAGCTTTCTTT.

The V gene is TRBV7-6, the J gene TRBJ2-2; D is perhaps TRBD1 (5 bases). Germline V lookup: CDR1 SGHVS, CDR2 FNYEAQ. The length of the CDR3 is 15 residues. Trimming pared 6 bases from V and 2 bases from J, leaving 13 bases between. CDR3 DNA: TGTGCCAGCAGGTCCGTGACAGATAACACCGGGGAGCTGTTTTTT. Protein: CASRSVTDNTGELFF.

CDR3 sequence (DNA): TGTGCCAGCCGCCTGGGATCCTACGAGCAGTACTTC. Residues: CASRLGSYEQYF. This rearrangement joins TRBV7-9 to TRBJ2-7; no reliable D call. The CDR3 spans 12 residues. Between the trimmed V and J ends, which lost 8 bases and 1 base, there was a span of 9 bases. CDR1 and CDR2 (germline): SEHNR, FQNEAQ (reference sequence).

The chain uses TRBV11-2 and TRBJ1-1, with 11 bases that match TRBD1. This CDR3 region has 17 residues. V shed 3 bases and J 0 bases; nucleotides not matched to a gene: 6. Germline V gene sequence: CDR1 SGHAT, CDR2 FQNNGV. CDR3 protein: CASSLEGQGGLNTEAFF. The DNA for the CDR3 is TGTGCCAGCAGCTTGGAGGGACAGGGGGGCCTGAACACTGAAGCTTTCTTT. The variable domain in full, with the rest retrieved from reference TRBV11-2 and TRBJ1-1, is EAGVAQSPRYKIIEKRQSVAFWCNPISGHATLYWYQQILGQGPKLLIQFQNNGVVDDSQLPKDRFSAERLKGVDSTLKIQPAKLEDSAVYLCASSLEGQGGLNTEAFFGQGTRLTVV.

This clone was recorded a few times. This sequence joins TRBV30 and TRBJ2-1; 11 bases line up with TRBD1. The V segment lost 3 bases and the J segment 8 bases; nucleotides outside the gene matches: 6. Germline V gives CDR1 GTSNPN, CDR2 SVGIG (reference sequence). This CDR3 contains 14 residues. CDR3: CAWSPGTGGDEQFF. The CDR3 nucleotides read TGTGCCTGGAGCCCTGGGACAGGGGGGGATGAGCAGTTCTTC.

This clone was detected once. The chain couples TRBV19 to TRBJ1-5; 10 nucleotides align to TRBD1. The CDR3 extends over 16 amino acids. J lost 6 bases, V lost 4 bases, and 9 bases had no gene match. Germline CDR1 and CDR2: LNHDA and SQIVND (reference sequence). In DNA form, the CDR3 reads TGTGCCAGTAGTACCCGGGACAGGGGTCTCCTTCAGCCCCAGCATTTT. Its translation: CASSTRDRGLLQPQHF.

The V gene is TRBV4-1, the J gene TRBJ1-2; D is unresolved. The V and J ends lost 0 bases and 3 bases respectively, with 8 bases between them. The germline V gene encodes CDR1 MGHRA and CDR2 YSYEKL. The CDR3 is 14 amino acids. CDR3 sequence (DNA): TGCGCCAGCAGCCAAGACCGCAGTGACTATGGCTACACCTTC. It is translated as CASSQDRSDYGYTF.

This clone appeared a single time. The chain employs TRBV14 and TRBJ1-6, with D unclear. The germline CDR1 and CDR2 sequences are SGHDN and FVKESK. The CDR3 length is 13 residues. V was shortened by 0 bases and J by 12 bases, with 9 bases between the two germline ends. CDR3 nucleotide sequence: TGTGCCAGCAGCCAAGAGGTGAGGGAACCCCTCCACTTT. Translated: CASSQEVREPLHF. The variable domain in full, completed from reference TRBV14 and TRBJ1-6, reads EAGVTQFPSHSVIEKGQTVTLRCDPISGHDNLYWYRRVMGKEIKFLLHFVKESKQDESGMPNNRFLAERTGGTYSTLKVQPAELEDSGVYFCASSQEVREPLHFGNGTRLTVT.

The chain is built from TRBV6-1 and TRBJ2-1; a possible D gene is TRBD2 (5 bases). CDR1 is MNHNS and CDR2 is SASEGT in the germline V gene. The CDR3 is 14 amino acids. With 7 bases removed from V and 0 bases from J, the gap between germline ends came to 10 bases. The CDR3 region has the DNA TGTGCCAGCAAAAGCGGTAGCTCCTACAATGAGCAGTTCTTC. This codes for CASKSGSSYNEQFF.

J is TRBJ2-7 and V is TRBV5-4; D is possibly TRBD1 (5 bases). Germline CDR1 is SGHNT and CDR2 is YYREEE (reference sequence). The V end was cut by 5 bases, the J end by 7 bases, with 13 bases between. The CDR3 has 12 residues. CDR3 DNA sequence: TGTGCCAGCAGTTCAGGGCTGGGGGAGCAGTACTTC. This gives the protein CASSSGLGEQYF.

V usage is TRBV6-5 and J usage is TRBJ1-5; TRBD1 aligns across 11 bases. CDR1 is MNHEY and CDR2 is SVGAGI in the germline V gene. The CDR3 covers 15 residues. V lost 6 bases to trimming and J lost 2 bases; unmatched junction nucleotides: 3. The CDR3 region has the DNA TGTGCCAGCAGCTGGGGACAGGGGGGCAATCAGCCCCAGCATTTT. It translates to CASSWGQGGNQPQHF.